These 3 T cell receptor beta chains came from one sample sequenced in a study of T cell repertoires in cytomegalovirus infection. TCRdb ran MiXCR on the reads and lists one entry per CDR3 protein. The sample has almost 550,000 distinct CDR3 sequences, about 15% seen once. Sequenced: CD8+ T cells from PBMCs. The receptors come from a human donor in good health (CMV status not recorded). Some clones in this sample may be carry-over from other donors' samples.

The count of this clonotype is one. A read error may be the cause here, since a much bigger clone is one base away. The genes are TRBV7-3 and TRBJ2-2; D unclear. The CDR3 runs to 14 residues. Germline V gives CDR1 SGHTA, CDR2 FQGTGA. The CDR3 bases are TGTGCCAGCAGCTTAATGGCCGACACCGTGGAGCTGTTTTTT. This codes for CASSLMADTVELFF.

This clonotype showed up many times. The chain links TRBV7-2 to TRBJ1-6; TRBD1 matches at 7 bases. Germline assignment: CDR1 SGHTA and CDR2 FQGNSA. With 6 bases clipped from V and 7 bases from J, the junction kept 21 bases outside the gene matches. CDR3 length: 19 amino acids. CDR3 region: CASSSMPRDRMFRNSPLHF. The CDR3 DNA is TGTGCCAGCAGTTCGATGCCCCGGGACAGAATGTTTAGGAATTCACCCCTCCACTTT.

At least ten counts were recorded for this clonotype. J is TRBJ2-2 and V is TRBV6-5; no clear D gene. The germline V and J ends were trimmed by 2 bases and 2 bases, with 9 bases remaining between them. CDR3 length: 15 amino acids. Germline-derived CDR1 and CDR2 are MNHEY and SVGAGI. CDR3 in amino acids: CASSYGRPNTGELFF. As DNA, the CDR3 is TGTGCCAGCAGTTACGGCAGACCCAACACCGGGGAGCTGTTTTTT.